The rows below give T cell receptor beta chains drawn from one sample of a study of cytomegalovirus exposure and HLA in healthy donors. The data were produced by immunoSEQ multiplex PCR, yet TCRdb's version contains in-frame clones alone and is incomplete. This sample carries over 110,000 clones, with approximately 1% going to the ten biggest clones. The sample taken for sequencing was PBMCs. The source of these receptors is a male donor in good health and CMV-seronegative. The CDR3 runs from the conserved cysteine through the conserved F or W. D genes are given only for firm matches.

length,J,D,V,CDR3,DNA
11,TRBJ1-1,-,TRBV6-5,CASRGGGGAFF,TGTGCCAGCAGGGGTGGGGGGGGAGCTTTCTTT
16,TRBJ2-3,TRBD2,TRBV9,CASSVAIAGGSDTQYF,TGTGCCAGCAGCGTAGCCATAGCGGGGGGCTCAGATACGCAGTATTTT
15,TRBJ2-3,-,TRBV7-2,CASSSLVRGGGTQYF,TGTGCCAGCAGCTCCCTCGTACGCGGGGGCGGTACGCAGTATTTT
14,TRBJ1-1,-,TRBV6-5,CASTLMAGRTEAFF,TGTGCCAGCACCCTTATGGCGGGTCGCACTGAAGCTTTCTTT
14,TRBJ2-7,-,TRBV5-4,CASSPAGGTHEQYF,TGTGCCAGCAGCCCGGCGGGCGGGACGCACGAGCAGTACTTC
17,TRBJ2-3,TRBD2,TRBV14,CASSRRGGPSSTDTQYF,TGTGCCAGCAGCCGTCGCGGGGGGCCATCTAGCACAGATACGCAGTATTTT
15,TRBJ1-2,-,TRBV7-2,CASTVRGSLNYGYTF,TGTGCCAGCACTGTTAGGGGTAGCCTTAACTATGGCTACACCTTC
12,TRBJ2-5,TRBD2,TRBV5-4,CASSLGLAGFDF,TGTGCCAGCAGCTTGGGACTAGCGGGATTTGACTTC
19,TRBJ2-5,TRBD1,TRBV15,CATSRGSGTGFGYQETQYF,TGTGCCACCAGCAGGGGCTCCGGGACAGGGTTTGGGTACCAAGAGACCCAGTACTTC
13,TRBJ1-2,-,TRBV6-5,CASSYRGGYGYTF,TGTGCCAGCAGTTACAGGGGGGGCTATGGCTACACCTTC
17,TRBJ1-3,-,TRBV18,CASSPRQLPSSGNTIYF,TGTGCCAGCTCACCTCGACAGCTACCGAGCTCTGGAAACACCATATATTTT
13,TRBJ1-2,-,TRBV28,CASKQGLGYGYTF,TGTGCCAGCAAACAGGGTCTAGGCTATGGCTACACCTTC
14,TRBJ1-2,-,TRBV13,CASSLRSENYGYTF,TGTGCCAGCAGCTTGCGGTCAGAGAACTATGGCTACACCTTC
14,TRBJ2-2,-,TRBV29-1,CSVEKRQNTGELFF,TGCAGCGTTGAAAAGAGACAAAACACCGGGGAGCTGTTTTTT
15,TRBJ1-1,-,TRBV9,CASSVEPEGNTEAFF,TGTGCCAGCAGCGTAGAGCCGGAGGGGAACACTGAAGCTTTCTTT
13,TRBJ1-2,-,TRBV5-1,CASSLGQNYGYTF,TGCGCCAGCAGCTTGGGGCAGAACTATGGCTACACCTTC
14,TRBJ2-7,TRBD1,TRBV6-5,CASSPGGLHVEQYF,TGTGCCAGCTCCCCAGGGGGCCTCCATGTGGAGCAGTACTTC
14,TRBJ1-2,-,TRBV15,CATSRTGRSYGYTF,TGTGCCACCAGCCGAACAGGACGAAGCTATGGCTACACCTTC
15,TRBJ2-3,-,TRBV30,CAWSPRRASTDTQYF,TGTGCCTGGAGCCCCCGCAGGGCTTCCACAGATACGCAGTATTTT
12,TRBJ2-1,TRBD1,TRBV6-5,CASSPGGNEQFF,TGTGCCAGCAGTCCAGGGGGAAATGAGCAGTTCTTC
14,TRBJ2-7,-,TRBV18,CASSRQTDSYEQYF,TGTGCCAGCTCACGACAGACCGATTCCTACGAGCAGTACTTC
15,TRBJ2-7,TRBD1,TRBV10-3,CAISELGDSSYEQYF,TGTGCCATCAGTGAGTTAGGGGACAGCTCCTACGAGCAGTACTTC